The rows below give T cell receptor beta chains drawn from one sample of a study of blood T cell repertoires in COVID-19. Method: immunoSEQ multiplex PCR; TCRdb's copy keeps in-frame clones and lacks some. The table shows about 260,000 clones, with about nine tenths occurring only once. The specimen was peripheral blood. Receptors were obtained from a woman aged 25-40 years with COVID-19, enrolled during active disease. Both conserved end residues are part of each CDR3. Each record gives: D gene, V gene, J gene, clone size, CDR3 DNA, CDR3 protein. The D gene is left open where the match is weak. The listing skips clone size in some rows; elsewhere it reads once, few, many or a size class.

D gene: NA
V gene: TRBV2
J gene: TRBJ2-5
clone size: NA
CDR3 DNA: TGTGCCAGCAGTTCGGCCGCCGAGGGAGAGACCCAGTACTTC
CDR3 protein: CASSSAAEGETQYF

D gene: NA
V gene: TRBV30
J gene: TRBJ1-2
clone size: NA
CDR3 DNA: TGTGCCTGGAGCCCCGCGGGGGCCCAATACTATGGCTACACCTTC
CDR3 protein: CAWSPAGAQYYGYTF

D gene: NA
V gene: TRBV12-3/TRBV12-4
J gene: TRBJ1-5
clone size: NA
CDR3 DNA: TGTGCCAGCACCTCGGGGTTGGAGCCCCAGCATTTT
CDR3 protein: CASTSGLEPQHF

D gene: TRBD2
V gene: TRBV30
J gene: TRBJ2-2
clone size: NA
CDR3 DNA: TGTGCCTGGAGTGTTAGACTAGCGGTGAAGGGCGGGGAGCTGTTTTTT
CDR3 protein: CAWSVRLAVKGGELFF

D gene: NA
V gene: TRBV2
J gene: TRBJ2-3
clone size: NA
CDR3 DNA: TGTGCCAGCAACGGGGGAGAGCAGGTTGGCACAGATACGCAGTATTTT
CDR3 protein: CASNGGEQVGTDTQYF

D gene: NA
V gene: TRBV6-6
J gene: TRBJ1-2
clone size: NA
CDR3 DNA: TGTGCCAGCAGTCAAAATTTAAACTATGGCTACACCTTC
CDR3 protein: CASSQNLNYGYTF

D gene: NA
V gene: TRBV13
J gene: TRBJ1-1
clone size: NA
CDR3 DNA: TGTGCCAGCAGCGAACGGGGGGATGAAGCTTTCTTT
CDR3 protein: CASSERGDEAFF

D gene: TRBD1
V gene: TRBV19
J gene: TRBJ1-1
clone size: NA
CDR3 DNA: TGTGCCAGTAGTATATCACACCCTGAGGGGGCTGCTTTCTTT
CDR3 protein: CASSISHPEGAAFF

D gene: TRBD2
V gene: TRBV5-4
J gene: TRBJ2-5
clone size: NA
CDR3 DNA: TGTGCCAGCAGCTTGCCTAGCGGGAGTGAGACCCAGTACTTC
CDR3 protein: CASSLPSGSETQYF

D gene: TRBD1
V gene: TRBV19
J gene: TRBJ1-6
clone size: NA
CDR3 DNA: TGTGCCAGTAAGGGACAGAATTCACCCCTCCACTTT
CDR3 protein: CASKGQNSPLHF

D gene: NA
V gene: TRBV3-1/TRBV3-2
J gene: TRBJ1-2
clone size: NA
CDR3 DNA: TGTGCCAGCAGCCCCTTCGGGGGGGGGAAAGGCTACACCTTC
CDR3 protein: CASSPFGGGKGYTF

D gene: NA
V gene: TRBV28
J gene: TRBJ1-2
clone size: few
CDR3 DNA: TGTGCCAGTTCTAGACAGCCTAACTATGGCTACACCTTC
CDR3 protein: CASSRQPNYGYTF

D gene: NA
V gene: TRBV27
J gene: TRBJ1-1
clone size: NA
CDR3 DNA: TGTGCCAGCAGTCTCACAGCGGGTTTGAACACTGAAGCTTTCTTT
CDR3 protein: CASSLTAGLNTEAFF

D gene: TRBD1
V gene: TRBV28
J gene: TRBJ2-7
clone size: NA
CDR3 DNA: TGTGCCAGCAGCTACACCGGGACAGGAGCCTACGAGCAGTACTTC
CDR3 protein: CASSYTGTGAYEQYF

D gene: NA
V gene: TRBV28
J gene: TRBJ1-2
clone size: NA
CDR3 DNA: TGTGCCAGCCGCCTAAGAGGAACCTATGGCTACACCTTC
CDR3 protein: CASRLRGTYGYTF

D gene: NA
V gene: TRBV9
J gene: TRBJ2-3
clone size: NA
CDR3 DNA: TGTGCCAGCAGCGTAGGGGAAGTAGCGGGCACAGATACGCAGTATTTT
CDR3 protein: CASSVGEVAGTDTQYF

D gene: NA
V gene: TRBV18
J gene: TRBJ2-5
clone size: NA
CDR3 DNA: TGTGCCAGCTCACCATCGACAGTCCAAGAGACCCAGTACTTC
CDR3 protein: CASSPSTVQETQYF

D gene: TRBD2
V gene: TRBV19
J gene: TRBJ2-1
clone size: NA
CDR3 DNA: TGTGCCAGTAGTATAAGACTAGCGGGAGAGCCTCCTTACAATGAGCAGTTCTTC
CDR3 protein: CASSIRLAGEPPYNEQFF

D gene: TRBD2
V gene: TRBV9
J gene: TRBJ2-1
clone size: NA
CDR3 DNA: TGTGCCAGCAGCGCAGGGACTACCGTAAGAAGGTTCTTC
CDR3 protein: CASSAGTTVRRFF

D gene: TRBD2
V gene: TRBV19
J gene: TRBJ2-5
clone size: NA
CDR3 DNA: TGTGCCAGTAAGAGCCTAGCGGGACGGGAGACCCAGTACTTC
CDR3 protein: CASKSLAGRETQYF

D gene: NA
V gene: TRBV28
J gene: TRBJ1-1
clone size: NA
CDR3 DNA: TGTGCCAGCAGTAGGACACAGGGCACTGAAGCTTTCTTT
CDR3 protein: CASSRTQGTEAFF

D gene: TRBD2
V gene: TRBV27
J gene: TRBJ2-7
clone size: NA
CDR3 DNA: TGTGCCAGCAGTCCCTTAGCGGGAGGCGGACACGAGCAGTACTTC
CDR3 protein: CASSPLAGGGHEQYF

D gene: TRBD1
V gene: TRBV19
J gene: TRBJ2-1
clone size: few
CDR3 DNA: TGTGCCAGTAGAGTGGGGAACACAGGGGAAGATGAGCAGTTCTTC
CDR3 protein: CASRVGNTGEDEQFF

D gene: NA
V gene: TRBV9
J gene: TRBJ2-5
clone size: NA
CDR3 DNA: TGTGCCAGCAGCGCCGACCTTCCAGGACAAGAGACCCAGTACTTC
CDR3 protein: CASSADLPGQETQYF

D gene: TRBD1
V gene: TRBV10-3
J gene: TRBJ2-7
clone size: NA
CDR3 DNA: TGTGCCATCAGTGGGGACAGGGGTTACTACGAGCAGTACTTC
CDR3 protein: CAISGDRGYYEQYF

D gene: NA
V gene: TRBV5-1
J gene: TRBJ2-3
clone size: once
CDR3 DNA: TGCGCCAGCAGACGATCCTACTCATTTTCGGGAGGCACAGATACGCAGTATTTT
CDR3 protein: CASRRSYSFSGGTDTQYF

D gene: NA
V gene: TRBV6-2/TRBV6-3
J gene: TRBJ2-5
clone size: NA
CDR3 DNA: TGTGCCAGCAGTCAGGGCGCGGAGACCCAGTACTTC
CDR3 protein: CASSQGAETQYF

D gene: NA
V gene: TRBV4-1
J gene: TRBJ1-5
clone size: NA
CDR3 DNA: TGCGCCAGCAGCCAAGATTACAACAGCAATCAGCCCCAGCATTTT
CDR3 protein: CASSQDYNSNQPQHF

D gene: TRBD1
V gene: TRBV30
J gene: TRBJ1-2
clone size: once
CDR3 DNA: TGTGCCTGGAGTGCCGGGACAGGGAACAGTGGCTACACCTTC
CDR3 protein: CAWSAGTGNSGYTF

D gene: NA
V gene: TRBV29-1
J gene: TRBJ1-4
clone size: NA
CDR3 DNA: TGCAGCGGCGGGGGGACTAAGGAAAAACTGTTTTTT
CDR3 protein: CSGGGTKEKLFF

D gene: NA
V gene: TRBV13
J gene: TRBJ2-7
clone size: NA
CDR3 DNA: TGTGCCAGCAGCTTAGGGGGCTTCAGCTCCTACGAGCAGTACTTC
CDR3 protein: CASSLGGFSSYEQYF

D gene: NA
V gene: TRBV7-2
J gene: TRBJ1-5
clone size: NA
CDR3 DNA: TGTGCCAGCAGCTTAGGTTCAGGCAATCAGCCCCAGCATTTT
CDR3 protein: CASSLGSGNQPQHF

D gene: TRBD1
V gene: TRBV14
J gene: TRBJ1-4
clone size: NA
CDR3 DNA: TGTGCCAGCAGCCAGGGACAGCCTCTTAATGAAAAACTGTTTTTT
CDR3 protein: CASSQGQPLNEKLFF

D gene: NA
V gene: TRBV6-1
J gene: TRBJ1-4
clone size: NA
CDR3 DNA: TGTGCCAGCACAGACAGCCCCTATGAAAAACTGTTTTTT
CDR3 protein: CASTDSPYEKLFF

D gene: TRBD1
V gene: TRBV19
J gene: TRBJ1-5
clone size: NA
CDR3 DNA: TGTGCCAGTAGTTTTTGGACAGGGGGGAATCAGCCCCAGCATTTT
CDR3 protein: CASSFWTGGNQPQHF

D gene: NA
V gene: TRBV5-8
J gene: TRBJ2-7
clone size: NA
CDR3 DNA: TGTGCCAGCAGCTTGAGGAGGGGGCAGTACTTC
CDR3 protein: CASSLRRGQYF

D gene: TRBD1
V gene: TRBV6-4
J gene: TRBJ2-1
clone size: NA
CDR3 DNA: TGTGCCAGCAGTGACTCGAGAGGGGGCAGATGGGGCAATGAGCAGTTCTTC
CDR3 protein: CASSDSRGGRWGNEQFF